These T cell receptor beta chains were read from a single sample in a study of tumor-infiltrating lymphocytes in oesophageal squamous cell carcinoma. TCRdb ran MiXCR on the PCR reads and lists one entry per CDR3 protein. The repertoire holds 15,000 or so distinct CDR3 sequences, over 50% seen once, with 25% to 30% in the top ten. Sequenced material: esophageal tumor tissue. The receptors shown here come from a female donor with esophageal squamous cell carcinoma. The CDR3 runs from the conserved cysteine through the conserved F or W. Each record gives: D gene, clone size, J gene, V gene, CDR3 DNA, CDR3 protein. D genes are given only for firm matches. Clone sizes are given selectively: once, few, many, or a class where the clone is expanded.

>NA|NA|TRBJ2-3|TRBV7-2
TGTGCCAGCAGCGCCGCTTGGGGTGGCACAGATACGCAGTATTTT
CASSAAWGGTDTQYF
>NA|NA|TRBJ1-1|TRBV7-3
TGTGCCAGCAGCCGGAACACCGGGGAGCTGTATTTT
CASSRNTGELYF
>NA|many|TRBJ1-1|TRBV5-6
TGTGCCAGCAGCTTGGGGGGGACAAGGGCTTTCTTT
CASSLGGTRAFF
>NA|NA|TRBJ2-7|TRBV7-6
TGTGCCAGCACGGGACGGCCGAGCTCCTACGAGCAGTACTTC
CASTGRPSSYEQYF
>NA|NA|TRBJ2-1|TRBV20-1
TGCAGTGCTAGAGATCGCGAGGTGGGCTACGAGCAGTTCTTC
CSARDREVGYEQFF
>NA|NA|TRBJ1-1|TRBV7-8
TGTGCCAGCAGCGGGGGGTTGGACACTGAAGCTTTCTTT
CASSGGLDTEAFF
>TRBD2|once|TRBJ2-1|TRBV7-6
TGTGCCAGCAGCTTAGCTCTAGCGGGATATGAGCAGTTCTTC
CASSLALAGYEQFF
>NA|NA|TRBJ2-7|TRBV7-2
TGTGCCAGCAGCTCGGACGGGGCGGGATCCTACGAGCAGTACTTC
CASSSDGAGSYEQYF
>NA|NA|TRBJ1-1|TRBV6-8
TGTGCCAGCAGGAGCACAGGGTTAGCTTTCTTT
CASRSTGLAFF
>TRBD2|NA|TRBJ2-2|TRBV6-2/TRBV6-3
TGTGCCAGCAGTTACTTCTCGGGGAGACTAGCGGACACCGGGGAGCTGTTTTTT
CASSYFSGRLADTGELFF
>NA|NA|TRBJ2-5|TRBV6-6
TGTGCCAGCAGTGAGGGGGGGACCCAGTACTTC
CASSEGGTQYF
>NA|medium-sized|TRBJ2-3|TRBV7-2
TGTGCCAGCAGCCCCGGGCGGGACCTAACGCAGTATTTT
CASSPGRDLTQYF
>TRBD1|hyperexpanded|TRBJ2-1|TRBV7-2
TGTGCCAGCAGCTTAAGGACAGGCCGTAACGATGAGCAGTTCTTC
CASSLRTGRNDEQFF
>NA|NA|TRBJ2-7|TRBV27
TGTGCCAGCCGGGGAGCAGGGAGAAACGAGCAGTACTTC
CASRGAGRNEQYF
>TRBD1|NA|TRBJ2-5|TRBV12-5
TGTGCTAGTGGTTCAGGACAGGGGGCCTCCGAGACCCAGTACTTC
CASGSGQGASETQYF
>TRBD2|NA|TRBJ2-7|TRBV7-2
TGTGCCAGCAGCCTCCGGGTGTGGACTAGCGGGAGCCACGAGCAGTACTTC
CASSLRVWTSGSHEQYF
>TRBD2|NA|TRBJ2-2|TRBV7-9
TGTGCCAGCAGCTTACAACCGGGACTAGGCACCGGGGAGCTGTTTTTT
CASSLQPGLGTGELFF
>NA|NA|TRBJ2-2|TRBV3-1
TGTGCCAGCAGCCAACGGGGCGGCACGAACACCGGGGAGCTGTTTTTT
CASSQRGGTNTGELFF
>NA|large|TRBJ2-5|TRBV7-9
TGTGCCAGCAGCTCCCGTGAGTGGGGCCAAGAGACCCAGTACTTC
CASSSREWGQETQYF
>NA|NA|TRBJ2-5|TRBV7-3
TGTGCCAGCAGCTTAACGTTTTCGTGGCGGCTGCAAGAGACCCAGTACTTC
CASSLTFSWRLQETQYF
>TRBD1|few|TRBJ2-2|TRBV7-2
TGTGCCAGCAGCCTGGGACAGGGGGCCGGGGAGCTGTTTTTT
CASSLGQGAGELFF
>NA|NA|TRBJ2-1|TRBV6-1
TGTGCCAGCACTGAAGCCGTTTTTGCAGATACGCAGTTCTTC
CASTEAVFADTQFF
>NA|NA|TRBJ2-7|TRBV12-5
TGTGCTAGTGGTTTGGACCTCCAGGGTCACGAGCAGTACTTC
CASGLDLQGHEQYF
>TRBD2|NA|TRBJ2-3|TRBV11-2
TGTGCCAGCAGCAGAGGACTAGCGGGAGGGCACGACACGCAGTATTTT
CASSRGLAGGHDTQYF
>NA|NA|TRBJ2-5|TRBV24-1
TGTGCCACCAGTGATAATGGGTTCCAAGAGACCCAGTACTTC
CATSDNGFQETQYF
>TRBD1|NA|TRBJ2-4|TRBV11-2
TGTGCCAGCAGCTTAGAGCCGACAGGGGTGCAGTACTTC
CASSLEPTGVQYF
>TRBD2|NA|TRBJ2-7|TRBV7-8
TGTGCCAGCAGCTTGCGGGGGGCCGATGTCAACGAGCAGTACTTC
CASSLRGADVNEQYF
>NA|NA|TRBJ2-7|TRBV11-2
TGTGCCAGCAGCTTCGTGCTGAGCTCCTACGAGCAGTACTTC
CASSFVLSSYEQYF
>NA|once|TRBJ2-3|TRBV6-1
TGTGCCAGCAGACCGCTAGTGGGTCTGGGGTCCACAGATACGCAGTATTTT
CASRPLVGLGSTDTQYF
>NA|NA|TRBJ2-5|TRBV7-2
TGTGCCAGCAGGAAAACTCGAGACTATTATGAGACCCAGTACTTC
CASRKTRDYYETQYF
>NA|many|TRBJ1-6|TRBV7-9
TGTGCCAGCAGCTTAGGACTCTATAATTCACCCCTCCACTTT
CASSLGLYNSPLHF